The 19 T cell receptor beta chains presented below share a single source sample, sequenced in a study of PD-L1 blockade in urothelial cancer. Sequenced by immunoSEQ multiplex PCR; TCRdb stores in-frame clones only, minus some. The table has 35,000 to 40,000 clones, 70% to 85% seen once. Sequencing used PBMCs, obtained around atezolizumab (anti-PD-L1) treatment. The source is a man between 60 and 75 years old with urothelial cancer.

In its sample, this clone was seen a few times. V and J are TRBV27 and TRBJ1-2, with D perhaps TRBD1 (6 bases). The CDR3 covers 17 residues. V shed 6 bases and J shed 0 bases, with 20 bases lying between them. The germline CDR1 and CDR2 sequences are MNHEY and SMNVEV (reference sequence). The CDR3, as DNA: TGTGCCAGCAGCCCCGGTACAGGGCCACGACCTAACTATGGCTACACCTTC. Protein sequence: CASSPGTGPRPNYGYTF.

This clone was observed once. This chain connects TRBV6-1 to TRBJ2-1; 9 bases line up with TRBD2. Germline CDR1 is MNHNS and CDR2 is SASEGT. Trimming at V came to 11 bases and at J to 6 bases, leaving 8 bases not matched to a gene. This CDR3 has 13 amino acids. The CDR3 loop reads CASERRGGNEQFF. In nucleotides, the CDR3 is TGTGCCTCCGAAAGGCGGGGGGGCAATGAGCAGTTCTTC.

The chain is built from TRBV9 and TRBJ2-3, with unresolved D. Trimming stripped 2 bases from V and 0 bases from J, with 4 bases between. CDR1 and CDR2 (germline): SGDLS, YYNGEE. CDR3 size: 13 residues. The CDR3: CASSVASTDTQYF. The CDR3 nucleotides read TGTGCCAGCAGCGTGGCAAGCACAGATACGCAGTATTTT.

The chain combines TRBV5-4 with TRBJ2-3; 8 bases are shared with TRBD2. V was clipped by 1 base and J by 4 bases; unmatched bases: 5. From germline, CDR1 is SGHNT and CDR2 YYREEE (reference sequence). The CDR3 is made up of 15 amino acids. CDR3 coding DNA: TGTGCCAGCAGCTTGAAGGCGGGGGGTGCAGATACGCAGTATTTT. This encodes CASSLKAGGADTQYF.

This clone was seen more than once but under ten times. The chain is built from TRBV7-9 and TRBJ1-3; no clear D. Germline-derived CDR1 and CDR2 are SEHNR and FQNEAQ (reference sequence). The CDR3 consists of 17 residues. Trimming took 7 bases from V and 0 from J, leaving 19 bases between them. The DNA of the CDR3 is TGTGCCAGCACCGAGTCAGGCGCACACTTCTCTGGAAACACCATATATTTT. It codes for CASTESGAHFSGNTIYF.

The chain couples TRBV5-6 to TRBJ2-3; TRBD2 might be the D (5 bases). V lost 4 bases, J lost 6 bases, and 15 bases lay in between. Per germline, CDR1 SGHDT and CDR2 YYEEEE. This CDR3 is built from 14 residues. CDR3 DNA: TGTGCCAGCAGCGGGAGTGACCGGAGTGATACGCAGTATTTT. Translation gives CASSGSDRSDTQYF.

V and J are TRBV6-1 and TRBJ2-1; TRBD1 aligns across 9 bases. V gave up 6 bases and J gave up 8 bases; unmatched junction bases: 11. Looked up from germline, CDR1 is MNHNS and CDR2 is SASEGT. CDR3 length equals 15 residues. The CDR3 region is CASRARDRAWDEQFF. For the CDR3, the DNA is TGTGCCAGCAGGGCCCGGGACAGGGCTTGGGATGAGCAGTTCTTC.

The V gene is TRBV5-4, the J gene TRBJ2-5; TRBD1 agrees at 8 bases. This CDR3 is built from 16 residues. Trimming cost V 4 bases and J 5 bases; bases outside gene matches: 13. Germline CDR1 SGHNT, CDR2 YYREEE (reference sequence). The CDR3 spells CASSQDREGAQETQYF. The CDR3 coding sequence is TGTGCCAGCAGCCAGGACAGGGAAGGGGCTCAGGAGACCCAGTACTTC.

This clone was seen more than once but under ten times. The chain carries TRBV10-1 and TRBJ2-5; 14 bases map to TRBD2. Losses at the gene ends were 8 bases for V and 3 bases for J; bases not matched to a gene: 14. The germline V gene encodes CDR1 WNHNN and CDR2 SYGVQD (reference sequence). The CDR3 extends over 18 amino acids. The CDR3 sequence: CASRPTTSGGAVEETQYF. The CDR3 region has the DNA TGCGCCAGCCGTCCTACGACTAGCGGGGGGGCCGTCGAAGAGACCCAGTACTTC.

The chain is built from TRBV5-5 and TRBJ2-7; no reliable D call. Trimming took 1 base from V and 2 from J, leaving 7 bases between them. CDR1 SGHKS and CDR2 YYEKEE come from the germline V gene (reference sequence). The CDR3 totals 13 residues. The CDR3 is CASSLSLAYEQYF. CDR3 DNA sequence: TGTGCCAGCAGCTTGTCGCTAGCCTACGAGCAGTACTTC.

This clone has just a few counts. V gene TRBV4-2 combines with J gene TRBJ2-5; tentatively, D is TRBD2 (7 bases). Germline CDR1 LGHNA, CDR2 YNFKEQ. Between the trimmed V and J ends, which lost 1 base and 2 bases, there was a span of 20 bases. The CDR3 is 18 amino acids. In nucleotides, the CDR3 is TGTGCCAGCAGCCAAGTCGGGTTTAACGGGGGGCTACAAGAGACCCAGTACTTC. This translates into CASSQVGFNGGLQETQYF.

The chain employs TRBV7-2 and TRBJ1-5; D not certain. CDR1 SGHTA and CDR2 FQGNSA come from the germline V gene. The CDR3 contains 13 residues. Trimming removed 4 bases from V and 4 bases from J, with 8 bases in between. The CDR3 nucleotides read TGTGCCAGCAGCTCGGCGGGAAATCAGCCCCAGCATTTT. As protein: CASSSAGNQPQHF.

The chain recombines TRBV7-9 with TRBJ2-1; 9 nucleotides align to TRBD2. The trim removed 1 base at V and 2 bases at J, leaving 9 bases unmatched. Germline CDR1 SEHNR, CDR2 FQNEAQ (reference sequence). The CDR3 loop spans 18 amino acids. The CDR3 DNA reads TGTGCCAGCAGCTTAGTCAGGGCTAGCGGGGTTACCTACAATGAGCAGTTCTTC. Translation gives CASSLVRASGVTYNEQFF. Supplemented by reference TRBV7-9 and TRBJ2-1, the full variable domain reads DTGVSQNPRHKITKRGQNVTFRCDPISEHNRLYWYRQTLGQGPEFLTYFQNEAQLEKSRLLSDRFSAERPKGSFSTLEIQRTEQGDSAMYLCASSLVRASGVTYNEQFFGPGTRLTVL.

The chain employs TRBV7-9 and TRBJ1-1; maybe TRBD1 (5 bases). Trimming took 1 base from V and 11 from J, leaving 20 bases between them. Germline CDR1 reads SEHNR; CDR2 reads FQNEAQ (reference sequence). The CDR3 has 15 residues. The CDR3 reads CASSLEGGENEVAFF. The CDR3 bases are TGTGCCAGCAGCTTAGAAGGAGGGGAAAATGAAGTGGCTTTCTTT.

This clone is termed medium-sized (0.01 to 0.1%). The chain is built from TRBV28 and TRBJ1-2; a possible D gene is TRBD1 (5 bases). The germline V gene has CDR1 MDHEN and CDR2 SYDVKM. This CDR3 region has 13 residues. The ends were cut back, 6 bases at V and 4 bases at J, with 12 bases in the middle. The CDR3 region is CASSPRVRYGYTF. The CDR3 DNA reads as TGTGCCAGCAGCCCCAGGGTTCGCTATGGCTACACCTTC.

The rearrangement joins TRBV6-1 to TRBJ2-2; 7 bases are a match to TRBD1. Germline loops: CDR1 MNHNS, CDR2 SASEGT. The CDR3 sequence is 15 residues long. With V trimmed by 1 base and J by 4 bases, 3 bases remained unmatched. CDR3 nucleotide sequence: TGTGCCAGCAGTGAAGGACAGGGTGGCACCGGGGAGCTGTTTTTT. This encodes CASSEGQGGTGELFF.

This chain joins TRBV2 and TRBJ2-7; TRBD2 might be the D (5 bases). CDR1 and CDR2 (germline): SNHLY, FYNNEI. There are 12 residues in the CDR3. The ends were cut back, 6 bases at V and 3 bases at J, with 9 bases in the middle. The CDR3, as DNA: TGTGCCAGCAGGCGACGGGGCTACGAGCAGTACTTC. Translation: CASRRRGYEQYF.

The chain uses TRBV7-2 and TRBJ2-5; tentative D call: TRBD2 (5 bases). CDR1 SGHTA and CDR2 FQGNSA come from the germline V gene. The length of the CDR3 is 14 residues. V was trimmed by 5 bases and J by 1 base, leaving 11 bases between them. For the CDR3, the DNA is TGTGCCAGCAGCCCCTCCCGGGGCCAAGAGACCCAGTACTTC. Its translation is CASSPSRGQETQYF.

The rearrangement links TRBV18 to TRBJ2-5, with TRBD1 as a possible D gene (6 bases). The CDR3 extends over 15 amino acids. Trimming removed 4 bases at V and 1 base at J, with 13 bases between. CDR1 and CDR2 (germline): KGHSH, LQKENI. The CDR3: CASSRNRETQETQYF. The CDR3 DNA follows: TGTGCCAGCTCACGCAACAGGGAGACCCAAGAGACCCAGTACTTC.